Listed below are T cell receptor beta chains from one sample, sequenced in a study of monozygotic twins with cystic fibrosis. Clones were read by immunoSEQ multiplex PCR, and TCRdb kept only the in-frame ones, dropping some. This repertoire shows tens of thousands of clones, 96% found once; its top ten account for 2.5% to 3%. What was sequenced was blood. These receptors were obtained from a girl between 2 and 10 years old with cystic fibrosis. CDR3s include the opening cysteine and the closing phenylalanine or tryptophan. The size field is filled for only some rows; it gives once, few, many or a size class.

J,length,size,V,CDR3
TRBJ1-2,13,.,TRBV10-3,CATREAANYGYTF
TRBJ2-7,17,.,TRBV7-6,CASSSGTGGTSGNGQYF
TRBJ1-1,12,.,TRBV30,CARAQMNTEAFF
TRBJ2-7,16,once,TRBV4-3,CASSLGTSGSSYEQYF
TRBJ2-2,14,once,TRBV6-4,CASSDDGSTGELFF
TRBJ1-1,15,.,TRBV30,CAWSTMGQMNTEAFF
TRBJ2-5,15,.,TRBV30,CAWSVLTGGGETQYF
TRBJ2-7,13,.,TRBV27,CASSLLDSYEQYF
TRBJ1-4,16,.,TRBV4-1,CASSLRRIATNEKLFF
TRBJ2-7,15,.,TRBV7-2,CASSLGAGGVYEQYF